These 5 T cell receptor beta chains were all obtained from the same sample, sequenced in a study of blood T cells in healthy people across ages. Using a J-beta primer mix together with a sample-barcoded 5' primer, a second PCR was run for roughly 7 to 12 cycles. A single record per CDR3 protein comes from TCRdb applying MiXCR to the 5' RACE reads. The table has about 1 million distinct CDR3 sequences, under 45% seen once. The specimen sequenced was blood. Receptors were obtained from a woman aged 55 to 70 in good health.

The chain employs TRBV28 and TRBJ2-7; TRBD1 is a possible D gene (6 bases). Germline V CDR1 and CDR2: MDHEN, SYDVKM. The CDR3 runs to 17 residues. Trimming pared 4 bases from V and 1 base from J, leaving 20 bases between. CDR3 sequence (DNA): TGTGCCAGCAGTTCCGGCACAGGGTTATATGGTTCCTACGAGCAGTACTTC. This sequence encodes CASSSGTGLYGSYEQYF.

This clonotype has a handful of counts. This chain links TRBV6-5 with TRBJ2-7, with D hard to call. Germline V CDR1 and CDR2: MNHEY, SVGAGI. This CDR3 spans 13 amino acids. Trimming cost V 0 bases and J 3 bases, with 6 bases left between them. CDR3 amino acids: CASSYSDRYEQYF. As DNA, the CDR3 is TGTGCCAGCAGTTACTCGGACCGCTACGAGCAGTACTTC.

This clonotype came up once. V usage is TRBV5-1 and J usage is TRBJ2-3, with a weak D call TRBD1 (6 bases). This CDR3 contains 15 residues. V lost 5 bases to trimming and J lost 1 base, with 14 bases between them. Germline V lookup: CDR1 SGHRS, CDR2 YFSETQ. CDR3 residues: CASRIQGYGTDTQYF. Here the CDR3 DNA reads TGCGCCAGCAGAATACAGGGCTATGGCACAGATACGCAGTATTTT. The full variable domain, completed using reference TRBV5-1 and TRBJ2-3, is KAGVTQTPRYLIKTRGQQVTLSCSPISGHRSVSWYQQTPGQGLQFLFEYFSETQRNKGNFPGRFSGRQFSNSRSEMNVSTLELGDSALYLCASRIQGYGTDTQYFGPGTRLTVL.

The rearrangement joins TRBV13 to TRBJ2-5, with D possibly matching TRBD1 (8 bases). Near its end, the DNA agrees better with TRBJ2-7, so the J call may be wrong. The V gene's germline CDR1 is PRHDT and CDR2 FYEKMQ (reference sequence). This CDR3 has 12 amino acids. CDR3 sequence (DNA): TGTGCCGGGAGGGACAGGATCTACGAGCAGTACTTC. Its protein product is CAGRDRIYEQYF.

The V and J genes are TRBV29-1 and TRBJ1-1; 9 positions agree with TRBD1. The germline V gene has CDR1 SQVTM and CDR2 ANQGSEA. This CDR3 is 13 amino acids long. The junction had 6 bases not matched to a gene; V was cut back by 7 bases and J by 3 bases. The CDR3 region has the DNA TGCAGCGGGAGAACAGGGGGCGACACTGAAGCTTTCTTT. Its protein product is CSGRTGGDTEAFF.